The clone carrying this T cell receptor (beta chain) showed up just a few times. Antigen specificity is unknown. An end of the junction does not agree with germline; a read error may underlie this. The data derive from a study of blood T cells in healthy people across ages. Extraction of total RNA produced a minimum of 6 micrograms from each sample. Findings and caveats of the study: Those diversity estimates obtained from one million T cells were thought to be underestimates.

Looked up from germline, CDR1 is LGHNA and CDR2 is YNFKEQ. The CDR3 totals 15 residues. It was with a sample-barcoded 5' primer and a J-beta primer mix that a second PCR of roughly 7 to 12 cycles was run. There were at least 2.5 million CDR3-containing paired-end reads obtained from each sample. TCRdb ran MiXCR on the 5' RACE reads and lists one entry per CDR3 protein. This repertoire shows about 800,000 distinct CDR3 sequences, approximately 25% found once; its top ten account for more than 3%. Another study also made use of these data, one on T cells of mothers and their children. This second report adds: Over five children and their three healthy Caucasian mothers were the donors.

The origin of this receptor is a boy aged 5-17 years in good health. This sequence joins TRBV4-2 and TRBJ2-1; D is ambiguous. Material for sequencing was blood. This chain's CDR3 is CASSQELDAYNEQLF. CDR3 DNA: TGTGCCAGCAGCCAAGAACTGGATGCCTACAATGAGCAGCTCTTC.